The 17 T cell receptor beta chains reported below all come from one sample, sequenced in a study of CD8+ T cells in alopecia areata. Specified treatment: oral pan-JAK inhibitor, 5-10 mg twice daily. As the sequencing template, cDNA was produced by extracting RNA and reverse transcribing it. The protocol was immunoSEQ multiplex PCR, while the TCRdb copy is restricted to in-frame clones and leaves out a portion. The sample includes about 140,000 clones, 82% of them seen just once. The sample here was CD8+ T cells sorted from blood, taken at week 4, from a patient treated with tofacitinib. Every receptor here comes from a human donor with alopecia areata.

The chain links TRBV5-1 to TRBJ2-5; 7 bases match TRBD2. The CDR3 spans 19 residues. CDR1 and CDR2 (germline): SGHRS, YFSETQ. J gave up 0 bases and V 0 bases, and 14 bases lay outside the gene matches. CDR3 nucleotides: TGCGCCAGCAGCTTGGGTGTCCCAAAGGCGGGGGAAGACCAAGAGACCCAGTACTTC. This gives the protein CASSLGVPKAGEDQETQYF.

The chain uses TRBV6-6 and TRBJ2-2; unclear D gene. Trimming pared 5 bases from V and 7 bases from J, leaving 11 bases between. The CDR3 runs 13 residues. Germline loops: CDR1 MNHNY, CDR2 SVGAGI (reference sequence). CDR3 DNA: TGTGCCAGCAGTGCGTCGGAGCACGGGGAGCTGTTTTTT. Its translation: CASSASEHGELFF.

As for this clone: This specimen includes other DNA sequences encoding the same CDR3. The chain recombines TRBV29-1 with TRBJ2-1; D perhaps matches TRBD2 (7 bases). Looked up from germline, CDR1 is SQVTM and CDR2 is ANQGSEA. V was shortened by 2 bases and J by 4 bases, with 18 bases between the two germline ends. This CDR3 has 16 amino acids. The CDR3 sequence: CSVEWAGALSYNEQFF. CDR3 sequence (DNA): TGCAGCGTTGAATGGGCGGGGGCGCTTAGTTACAATGAGCAGTTCTTC.

This chain links TRBV27 with TRBJ1-6; D unresolved. The CDR3 covers 13 residues. V was cut by 3 bases and J by 15 bases, with 15 bases left in between. Germline V gene lookup returns CDR1 MNHEY and CDR2 SMNVEV (reference sequence). The CDR3 DNA is TGTGCCAGCAGTTTCGGCGCAGCCGACCTCCTCCACTTT. It yields the protein CASSFGAADLLHF.

The gene calls are TRBV29-1 and TRBJ1-2; TRBD1 matches at 7 bases. This CDR3 comprises 14 residues. Trimming took 1 base from V and 4 from J; bases not matched to a gene: 6. Germline V gene data show CDR1 as SQVTM and CDR2 as ANQGSEA. This chain's CDR3 is CSVEGEGAGYGYTF. CDR3 nucleotides: TGCAGCGTTGAAGGGGAGGGGGCTGGCTATGGCTACACCTTC.

This clone was seen a handful of times. The V call is TRBV30, the J call TRBJ2-1; the D gene is possibly TRBD1 (5 bases). V was clipped by 2 bases and J by 4 bases, with 15 bases between them. There are 15 residues in the CDR3. CDR1 is GTSNPN and CDR2 is SVGIG in the germline V gene (reference sequence). CDR3 protein: CAWSSTTEVYNEQFF. CDR3 bases: TGTGCCTGGAGTTCCACGACAGAGGTATACAATGAGCAGTTCTTC.

This chain links TRBV5-1 with TRBJ2-7; D is ambiguous. The germline gives CDR1 SGHRS, CDR2 YFSETQ. V was trimmed by 2 bases and J by 0 bases, leaving 9 bases between them. This CDR3 has 14 amino acids. CDR3 nucleotides: TGCGCCAGCAGCTTTTCGCCCCCCTCCTACGAGCAGTACTTC. It yields the protein CASSFSPPSYEQYF. The full variable domain, with the rest looked up from reference TRBV5-1 and TRBJ2-7, is KAGVTQTPRYLIKTRGQQVTLSCSPISGHRSVSWYQQTPGQGLQFLFEYFSETQRNKGNFPGRFSGRQFSNSRSEMNVSTLELGDSALYLCASSFSPPSYEQYFGPGTRLTVT.

CDR3 region: CASSQARYNEQFF. CDR3 sequence (DNA): TGCGCCAGCAGCCAAGCGAGGTACAATGAGCAGTTCTTC. The genes are TRBV4-1 and TRBJ2-1; no clear D gene. From germline, CDR1 is MGHRA and CDR2 YSYEKL. The CDR3 is 13 residues long. Trimming took off 1 base at V and 4 bases at J, with 5 bases between the two ends.

The rearrangement joins TRBV29-1 to TRBJ2-7; D could derive from TRBD1 or TRBD2 (6 bases each). The V and J ends lost 6 bases and 1 base respectively, with 22 bases between them. Germline assignment: CDR1 SQVTM and CDR2 ANQGSEA. This CDR3 has 16 residues. The CDR3 here is CSVLTQEGVESYEQYF. The DNA for the CDR3 is TGCAGCGTCCTTACCCAGGAGGGGGTTGAATCCTACGAGCAGTACTTC.

CDR3 nucleotide sequence: TGTGCCAGCAGTGAAACCGGACTGACTTCCTACGAGCAGTACTTC. This codes for CASSETGLTSYEQYF. The rearrangement uses TRBV2 and TRBJ2-7; D might be TRBD2 (5 bases). The V end lost 2 bases, the J end lost 1 base, and 12 bases lay between the germline ends. The germline gives CDR1 SNHLY, CDR2 FYNNEI. The CDR3 sequence is 15 residues long. The entire variable domain, with the rest obtained from reference TRBV2 and TRBJ2-7, is as follows: EPEVTQTPSHQVTQMGQEVILRCVPISNHLYFYWYRQILGQKVEFLVSFYNNEISEKSEIFDDQFSVERPDGSNFTLKIRSTKLEDSAMYFCASSETGLTSYEQYFGPGTRLTVT.

This rearrangement joins TRBV12-5 to TRBJ2-1, with 8 bases lining up with TRBD2. The V and J ends lost 7 bases and 6 bases, in that order; junction bases with no gene match: 11. Germline-derived CDR1 and CDR2 are LGHNT and FRNRAP. The CDR3 consists of 15 residues. For the CDR3, the DNA is TGTGCTAGTGCTCTGCGGGGGGACCCCCCCAATGAGCAGTTCTTC. Its protein is CASALRGDPPNEQFF.

The V call is TRBV2, the J call TRBJ2-5; 8 nucleotides match TRBD2. The CDR3 runs 13 residues. V lost 6 bases and J lost 4; bases outside the gene matches: 4. Germline V CDR1 and CDR2: SNHLY, FYNNEI. CDR3 nucleotides: TGTGCCAGCAGCGGGGGGGGCAGAGAGACCCAGTACTTC. Its translation is CASSGGGRETQYF.

This sequence joins TRBV19 and TRBJ2-3; D might be TRBD1 (5 bases). CDR3 length equals 13 residues. V gave up 10 bases and J gave up 1 base, with 12 bases separating them. Germline V gene sequence: CDR1 LNHDA, CDR2 SQIVND (reference sequence). CDR3 protein: CATREGGTDTQYF. DNA of the CDR3: TGTGCCACCAGGGAAGGGGGCACAGATACGCAGTATTTT.

This chain uses TRBV5-1 with TRBJ2-3, with D unresolved. Trimming pared 5 bases from V and 3 bases from J, leaving 13 bases between. The CDR3 has 14 amino acids. Germline V gene sequence: CDR1 SGHRS, CDR2 YFSETQ. In DNA, the CDR3 is TGCGCCAGCAGTTACAACGCCCGGACAGATACGCAGTATTTT. Amino acids: CASSYNARTDTQYF.

The rearrangement links TRBV25-1 to TRBJ2-2; 7 nucleotides match TRBD2. Germline values: CDR1 MGHDK, CDR2 SYGVNS. The CDR3 is 15 residues long. V dropped 1 base and J dropped 3; count of bases not matched to a gene: 2. CDR3 protein: CASSEWGGYTGELFF. The CDR3 bases are TGTGCCAGCAGTGAATGGGGAGGGTACACCGGGGAGCTGTTTTTT.

The V and J genes are TRBV7-6 and TRBJ2-1; unclear D gene. V was cut by 1 base and J by 2 bases, with 12 bases left in between. CDR1 SGHVS and CDR2 FNYEAQ come from the germline V gene. CDR3 length: 16 residues. CDR3 amino acids: CASSLESSVTYNEQFF. The CDR3 DNA reads as TGTGCCAGCAGCTTAGAGTCCAGCGTAACCTACAATGAGCAGTTCTTC.

This clone was observed once. The rearrangement links TRBV29-1 to TRBJ2-5, with a possible D match to TRBD2 (6 bases). V was trimmed by 4 bases and J by 5 bases, leaving 17 bases between them. Germline V gene data show CDR1 as SQVTM and CDR2 as ANQGSEA. This CDR3 is 14 amino acids long. CDR3 region: CSVGHILGGETQYF. The CDR3 DNA follows: TGCAGCGTTGGACATATACTTGGGGGGGAGACCCAGTACTTC.